The 3 T cell receptor beta chains in this list originate from one sample, sequenced in a study of T cells in Graves' hyperthyroidism and ophthalmopathy. Amplification of TCR beta CDR3 regions was performed using RNA transcripts as template. The HTBI primer set served for first-round RT-PCR of the TCR CDR3. MiXCR, applied by TCRdb to the multiplex PCR reads, yields one record per CDR3 protein. The sample comprises fewer than 750,000 distinct CDR3 sequences, about 15% of which are singletons, and approximately 12% rests with the top ten. The sequenced sample consisted of blood. Every receptor here comes from a woman aged 45-59 years with Graves' ophthalmopathy.

Note on this clonotype: A much larger clone lies one base from this, so it may be a read error. The V and J genes are TRBV7-2 and TRBJ2-7; perhaps TRBD2 as D (5 bases). The CDR3 is 12 residues long. Germline V gives CDR1 SGHTA, CDR2 FQGNSA. The CDR3 loop reads CANSADWEEQYF. Written as DNA, the CDR3 is TGTGCCAACAGCGCGGACTGGGAGGAGCAGTACTTC.

This clonotype was counted only a few times. V gene TRBV20-1 combines with J gene TRBJ2-7; 10 positions agree with TRBD2. Germline CDR1 reads DFQATT; CDR2 reads SNEGSKA (reference sequence). Trimming removed 6 bases from V and 4 bases from J; junction bases left unmatched: 9. There are 14 residues in the CDR3. The CDR3 loop is CSAPPSGRVYEQYF. DNA for the CDR3: TGCAGTGCGCCACCTAGCGGGAGAGTTTACGAGCAGTACTTC.

This clonotype has more than one count but fewer than ten. This chain links TRBV19 with TRBJ2-1; 7 bases align to TRBD1. The V gene end was trimmed by 4 bases and the J gene end by 5 bases; junction bases not matched to a gene: 5. Germline CDR1 is LNHDA and CDR2 is SQIVND (reference sequence). This CDR3 contains 14 residues. Written as DNA, the CDR3 is TGTGCCAGTAGTAAGGGGGCTAACCACAATGAGCAGTTCTTC. This codes for CASSKGANHNEQFF. The variable domain in full, with the rest retrieved from reference TRBV19 and TRBJ2-1, is DGGITQSPKYLFRKEGQNVTLSCEQNLNHDAMYWYRQDPGQGLRLIYYSQIVNDFQKGDIAEGYSVSREKKESFPLTVTSAQKNPTAFYLCASSKGANHNEQFFGPGTRLTVL.